The next 14 T cell receptor beta chains were all read from a single sample in a study of T cell responses to AZD1222 COVID-19 vaccine. Sequencing was performed with immunoSEQ multiplex PCR; in TCRdb, only in-frame clones are kept and a portion is missing. This table holds approximately 130,000 clones, about 93% found once. Material: peripheral blood, obtained on day 0 of AZD1222 vaccination. Receptor source: an adult in good health.

V gene TRBV10-3 combines with J gene TRBJ1-1; D remains ambiguous. Trimming took 6 bases from V and 0 from J, leaving 8 bases between them. This CDR3 contains 13 residues. Germline V gene lookup returns CDR1 ENHRY and CDR2 SYGVKD. In nucleotides, the CDR3 is TGTGCCATCAGGAATGACCTGAACACTGAAGCTTTCTTT. This translates into CAIRNDLNTEAFF.

This clone has just one count. The rearrangement links TRBV11-3 to TRBJ2-5; 7 bases agree with TRBD1. The CDR3 runs to 14 residues. Trimming at V came to 0 bases and at J to 5 bases, leaving 3 bases not matched to a gene. Germline CDR1 SGHNT, CDR2 YENEEA. The CDR3 is CASSLDHRGETQYF. For the CDR3, the DNA is TGTGCCAGCAGCTTAGACCACAGGGGTGAGACCCAGTACTTC.

This chain connects TRBV6-5 to TRBJ1-5; D uncertain. The CDR3 totals 15 residues. The germline V gene has CDR1 MNHEY and CDR2 SVGAGI. Trimming shortened V by 5 bases and J by 7 bases, and 18 bases separated the two germline ends. The CDR3 region is CASSPGLPWGQPQHF. The CDR3 DNA reads TGTGCCAGCAGTCCGGGCCTCCCTTGGGGACAGCCCCAGCATTTT.

The V call is TRBV30, the J call TRBJ1-2; 10 positions agree with TRBD1. The CDR3 is 13 amino acids. Trimming removed 4 bases from V and 3 bases from J; junction bases left unmatched: 2. Germline lookup yields CDR1 GTSNPN and CDR2 SVGIG (reference sequence). The CDR3 is CAWTTGGYYGYTF. As DNA, the CDR3 is TGTGCCTGGACGACAGGGGGCTACTATGGCTACACCTTC.

The chain uses TRBV7-7 and TRBJ2-3; the match to TRBD2 covers 9 bases. Germline V gene data show CDR1 as SSHAT and CDR2 as FNYEAQ (reference sequence). J was trimmed by 9 bases and V by 5 bases; bases with no gene match: 15. The CDR3 runs 16 residues. CDR3 region: CASSPGVAGDVGTQYF. The CDR3 nucleotides are TGTGCCAGCAGCCCCGGGGTAGCGGGGGACGTCGGGACGCAGTATTTT.

This clone was detected only once. The rearrangement joins TRBV10-3 to TRBJ2-3; tentative D call: TRBD2 (6 bases). With 5 bases removed from V and 0 bases from J, the gap between germline ends came to 18 bases. The CDR3 extends over 17 amino acids. Germline-derived CDR1 and CDR2 are ENHRY and SYGVKD. This CDR3 is CAISRNSGGSSTDTQYF. CDR3 nucleotide sequence: TGTGCCATCAGTAGAAATAGCGGAGGGTCCAGCACAGATACGCAGTATTTT.

Worth noting for this clone: Other DNA sequences in this specimen translate into the identical CDR3. V usage is TRBV30 and J usage is TRBJ1-5; no reliable D call. The length of the CDR3 is 13 residues. V lost 0 bases to trimming and J lost 4 bases, with 7 bases between them. CDR1 and CDR2 from the germline V gene are GTSNPN and SVGIG (reference sequence). CDR3 DNA sequence: TGTGCCTGGAGTGTTGGCAGTAATCAGCCCCAGCATTTT. Amino acids: CAWSVGSNQPQHF.

This chain links TRBV7-9 with TRBJ1-1; TRBD1 matches at 9 bases. The germline V gene has CDR1 SEHNR and CDR2 FQNEAQ (reference sequence). The J segment lost 3 bases and the V segment lost 1 base, leaving 3 bases of the junction unmatched. This CDR3 is built from 15 residues. As DNA, the CDR3 is TGTGCCAGCAGCTTAGGTTGGACAGGGGACACTGAAGCTTTCTTT. The encoded protein is CASSLGWTGDTEAFF. Full variable domain (outside the CDR3, taken from reference TRBV7-9 and TRBJ1-1): DTGVSQNPRHKITKRGQNVTFRCDPISEHNRLYWYRQTLGQGPEFLTYFQNEAQLEKSRLLSDRFSAERPKGSFSTLEIQRTEQGDSAMYLCASSLGWTGDTEAFFGQGTRLTVV.

The gene calls are TRBV6-6 and TRBJ1-2, with unresolved D. The V gene's germline CDR1 is MNHNY and CDR2 SVGAGI (reference sequence). This CDR3 is 11 amino acids long. Trimming took 4 bases from V and 2 from J, leaving 2 bases between them. CDR3 DNA sequence: TGTGCCAGCAGTTTAAACTATGGCTACACCTTC. This codes for CASSLNYGYTF.

This clone has only a few counts. J is TRBJ1-1 and V is TRBV4-2; D uncertain. Germline values: CDR1 LGHNA, CDR2 YNFKEQ. CDR3 size: 13 residues. V dropped 0 bases and J dropped 8 bases, with 10 bases sitting between them. The CDR3 bases are TGTGCCAGCAGCCAAGATGGGCACGCCGAAGCTTTCTTT. It translates to CASSQDGHAEAFF.

The rearrangement links TRBV4-2 to TRBJ1-2, with 7 bases identical to TRBD1. This CDR3 is built from 16 residues. The trim removed 5 bases at V and 0 bases at J, leaving 9 bases unmatched. CDR1 is LGHNA, CDR2 YNFKEQ, per germline. CDR3 protein: CASSDRVGRTNYGYTF. As DNA, the CDR3 is TGTGCCAGCAGCGACAGGGTGGGGAGGACTAACTATGGCTACACCTTC.

The chain has TRBV6-5 and TRBJ1-2; D gene unclear. V lost 0 bases to trimming and J lost 4 bases, with 6 bases between them. The CDR3 spans 13 residues. Germline values: CDR1 MNHEY, CDR2 SVGAGI. CDR3 sequence reads: CASSYSGSYGYTF. The CDR3 nucleotides read TGTGCCAGCAGTTACTCAGGGAGCTATGGCTACACCTTC.

The rearrangement links TRBV6-5 to TRBJ2-2; the match to TRBD1 covers 9 bases. This CDR3 spans 15 amino acids. V dropped 5 bases and J dropped 4; count of bases not matched to a gene: 5. The V gene's germline CDR1 is MNHEY and CDR2 SVGAGI. The CDR3 spells CASSLDRGGTGELFF. CDR3 nucleotides: TGTGCCAGCAGTCTAGACAGGGGGGGCACCGGGGAGCTGTTTTTT.

The chain uses TRBV6-5 and TRBJ1-6, with 9 bases lining up with TRBD1. This CDR3 contains 15 residues. Germline loops: CDR1 MNHEY, CDR2 SVGAGI. V was clipped by 0 bases and J by 8 bases; unmatched bases: 2. The CDR3 is CASSYSWTGDSPLHF. In DNA form, the CDR3 reads TGTGCCAGCAGTTACTCCTGGACAGGGGATTCACCCCTCCACTTT.